Described below is a single T cell receptor beta chain sequence and its context. The sample is drawn from a study of T cell responses to AZD1222 COVID-19 vaccine. Assay used: immunoSEQ multiplex PCR; TCRdb lists only in-frame clones, some missing. This repertoire shows 150,000 to 180,000 clones, over 85% found once; its top ten account for approximately 17%. Trimming took off 3 bases at V and 1 base at J, with 12 bases between the two ends. Germline-derived CDR1 and CDR2 are SNHLY and FYNNEI. This CDR3 has 15 residues. The receptor was derived from an adult in good health. The chain is built from TRBV2 and TRBJ1-1; a weak D match, TRBD1 (6 bases). The input for sequencing was peripheral blood, taken on day 0 of AZD1222 vaccination. CDR3 loop: CASSDRGVGNTEAFF. CDR3 bases: TGTGCCAGCAGTGACAGGGGAGTGGGGAACACTGAAGCTTTCTTT.